These T cell receptor beta chains were read from a single sample in a study of siplizumab effects on memory and regulatory T cells. Sequencing was performed with immunoSEQ multiplex PCR; in TCRdb, only in-frame clones are kept and a portion is missing. In the table there are some 100,000 clones, 93% of which are singletons. Sequencing was carried out using non-Treg CD4+ T cells sorted from blood. Receptor source: a human donor in good health. The CDR3 runs from the conserved cysteine through the conserved F or W. D genes are given only for firm matches. The size entry is marked missing in some rows and otherwise reads once, few, many or a size class.

TRBV7-9	TRBD1	TRBJ2-7	NA	TGTGCCAGCACCTATACCGGACAGGGTGGCGAGCAGTACTTC	CASTYTGQGGEQYF
TRBV7-2	NA	TRBJ1-5	NA	TGTGCCAGCAGCTTAGCATGGCAAGTTAGCAATCAGCCCCAGCATTTT	CASSLAWQVSNQPQHF
TRBV2	TRBD1	TRBJ2-1	NA	TGTGCCAGCAGTGATGTCGACAGGGGGAAGGATGAGCAGTTCTTC	CASSDVDRGKDEQFF
TRBV4-1	NA	TRBJ1-4	NA	TGCGCCAGCAGCCAAACCGGGACAAAACTGTTTTTT	CASSQTGTKLFF
TRBV13	NA	TRBJ1-6	once	TGTGCCAGCAGCAACAATCGGGTTACGGGCTCCTATAATTCACCCCTCCACTTT	CASSNNRVTGSYNSPLHF
TRBV6-5	NA	TRBJ1-6	NA	TGTGCCAGCAGCCAAACAGAACCCTATAATTCACCCCTCCACTTT	CASSQTEPYNSPLHF
TRBV2	NA	TRBJ2-3	NA	TGTGCCAGCAGTAGATCCCAGGGGTCAGATACGCAGTATTTT	CASSRSQGSDTQYF
TRBV12-5	NA	TRBJ1-1	NA	TGTGCTAGTGGTTTGGTACCACTCGCAGCCATGAACACTGAAGCTTTCTTT	CASGLVPLAAMNTEAFF
TRBV28	NA	TRBJ2-7	NA	TGTGCCAGCAGTTTGTGGGCTTACGAGCAGTACTTC	CASSLWAYEQYF
TRBV6-5	TRBD1	TRBJ2-7	NA	TGTGCCAGCACTAGGACAGGGTCCTCCTACGAGCAGTACTTC	CASTRTGSSYEQYF